This entry lists 4 T cell receptor beta chains sequenced from one sample in a study of CD8 T cells in ankylosing spondylitis. The study, taken as a whole, reports: Among TCR beta sequences, a motif of fewer than 10 highly homologous variants appeared characteristic of ankylosing spondylitis blood.

Antigens for these TCRs are unknown. TCRdb called the 5' RACE reads again in MiXCR, with one record for every CDR3 protein. The data contain under 850,000 distinct CDR3 sequences, about 20% of them singletons. The sample comprised blood, either unsorted or a sorted T cell fraction (not recorded which). These receptors all come from a male donor with ankylosing spondylitis.

The chain couples TRBV4-3 to TRBJ2-7; 12 bases agree with TRBD2. CDR1 and CDR2 (germline): LGHNA, YSLEER. Trimming took 1 base from V and 4 from J; bases not matched to a gene: 5. The CDR3 consists of 16 residues. CDR3 DNA: TGCGCCAGCAGCCAAGCCATGACTAGCGGGAGTTACGAGCAGTACTTC. This sequence encodes CASSQAMTSGSYEQYF.

This clonotype has only a few counts. The chain combines TRBV5-1 with TRBJ2-7, with TRBD1 as a possible D gene (5 bases). The germline V gene encodes CDR1 SGHRS and CDR2 YFSETQ. V lost 4 bases, J lost 0 bases, and 8 bases lay in between. This CDR3 contains 13 residues. The CDR3 DNA reads as TGCGCCAGCAGCGTGGACAACTCCTACGAGCAGTACTTC. Amino acid sequence: CASSVDNSYEQYF.

V and J are TRBV7-9 and TRBJ2-2; tentatively, D is TRBD2 (6 bases). The germline V gene encodes CDR1 SEHNR and CDR2 FQNEAQ (reference sequence). CDR3 size: 16 residues. The V and J ends lost 2 bases and 6 bases respectively, with 16 bases between them. The CDR3 here is CASSLPAGPGPGELFF. In DNA, the CDR3 is TGTGCCAGCAGCTTACCCGCGGGACCTGGCCCCGGGGAGCTGTTTTTT.

This clonotype appeared a few times. This chain joins TRBV7-6 and TRBJ2-7; 7 nucleotides agree with TRBD1. Losses at the gene ends were 5 bases for V and 0 bases for J; bases not matched to a gene: 7. This CDR3 is 15 amino acids long. In germline, CDR1 is SGHVS, CDR2 FNYEAQ. Here the CDR3 DNA reads TGTGCCAGCAGCCCAGGGACAGCTAGCTCCTACGAGCAGTACTTC. Amino acid sequence: CASSPGTASSYEQYF.